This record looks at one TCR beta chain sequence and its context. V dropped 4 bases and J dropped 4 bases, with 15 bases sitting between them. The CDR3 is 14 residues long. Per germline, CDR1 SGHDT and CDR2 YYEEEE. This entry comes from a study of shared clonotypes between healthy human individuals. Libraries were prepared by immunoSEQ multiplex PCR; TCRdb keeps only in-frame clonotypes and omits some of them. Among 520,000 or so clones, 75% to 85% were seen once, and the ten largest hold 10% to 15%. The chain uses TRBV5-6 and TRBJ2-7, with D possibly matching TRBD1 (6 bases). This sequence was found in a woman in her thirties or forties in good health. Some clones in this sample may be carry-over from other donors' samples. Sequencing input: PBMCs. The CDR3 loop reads CASSPGTSFYEQYF. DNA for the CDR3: TGTGCCAGCAGCCCCGGGACAAGCTTTTACGAGCAGTACTTC.